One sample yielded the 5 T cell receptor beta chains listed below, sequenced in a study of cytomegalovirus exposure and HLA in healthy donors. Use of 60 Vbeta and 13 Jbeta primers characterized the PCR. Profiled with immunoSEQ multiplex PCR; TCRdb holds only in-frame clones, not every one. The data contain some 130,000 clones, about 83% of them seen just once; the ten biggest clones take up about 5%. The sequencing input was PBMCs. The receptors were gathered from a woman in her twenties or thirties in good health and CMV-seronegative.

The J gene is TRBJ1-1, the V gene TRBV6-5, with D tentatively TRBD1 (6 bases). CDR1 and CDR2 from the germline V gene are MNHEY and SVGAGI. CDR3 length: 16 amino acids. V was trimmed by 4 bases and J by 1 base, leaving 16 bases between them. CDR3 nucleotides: TGTGCCAGCAGTTTCGCCCTCCAACAGGGGAACACTGAAGCTTTCTTT. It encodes CASSFALQQGNTEAFF.

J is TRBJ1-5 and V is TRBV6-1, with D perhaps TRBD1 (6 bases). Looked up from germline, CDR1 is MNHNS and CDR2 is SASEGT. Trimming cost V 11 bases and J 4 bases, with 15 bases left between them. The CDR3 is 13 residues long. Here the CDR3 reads CACRDTTNQPQHF. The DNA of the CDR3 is TGTGCCTGTCGGGACACTACAAATCAGCCCCAGCATTTT.

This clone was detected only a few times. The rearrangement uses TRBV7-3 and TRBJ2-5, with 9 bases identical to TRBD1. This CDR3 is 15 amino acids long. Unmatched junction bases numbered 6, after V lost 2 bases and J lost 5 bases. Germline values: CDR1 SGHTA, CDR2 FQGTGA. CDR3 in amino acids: CASSLAGTGSETQYF. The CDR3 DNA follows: TGTGCCAGCAGCTTAGCCGGGACAGGGTCTGAGACCCAGTACTTC.

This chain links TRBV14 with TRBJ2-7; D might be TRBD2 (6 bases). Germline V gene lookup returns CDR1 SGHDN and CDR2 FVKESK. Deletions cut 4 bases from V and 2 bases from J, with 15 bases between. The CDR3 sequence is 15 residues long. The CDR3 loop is CASSPHGGLTYEQYF. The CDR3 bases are TGTGCCAGCAGCCCCCATGGGGGACTTACCTACGAGCAGTACTTC.

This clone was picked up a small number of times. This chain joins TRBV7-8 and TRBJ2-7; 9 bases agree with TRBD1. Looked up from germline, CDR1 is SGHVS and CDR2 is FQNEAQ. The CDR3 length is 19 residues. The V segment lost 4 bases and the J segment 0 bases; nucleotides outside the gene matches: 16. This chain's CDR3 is CASSSTRDRVPSTSYEQYF. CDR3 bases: TGTGCCAGCAGCTCCACCCGGGACAGGGTCCCGAGTACCTCCTACGAGCAGTACTTC. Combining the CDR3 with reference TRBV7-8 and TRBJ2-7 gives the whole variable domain GAGVSQSPRYKVAKRGQDVALRCDPISGHVSLFWYQQALGQGPEFLTYFQNEAQLDKSGLPSDRFFAERPEGSVSTLKIQRTQQEDSAVYLCASSSTRDRVPSTSYEQYFGPGTRLTVT.